Below, 17 T cell receptor beta chains from the same sample are listed, as sequenced in a study of radiation and T cells in renal cell carcinoma. Time point reported: baseline pretreatment blood. Sample treatment: 15 Gy SBRT to primary tumor, nephrectomy 4 weeks later. Only in-frame clones appear in the TCRdb table, and some are missing; sequencing was by immunoSEQ multiplex PCR. The sample shows 94,000 or so clones, 65% to 85% of them seen only once. Here the sequenced sample was blood, taken from a patient whose treatment included radiotherapy and nephrectomy. These receptors were collected from a man aged 60-69 years with renal cell carcinoma.

This clone was picked up a small number of times. This chain links TRBV19 with TRBJ2-1; 12 nucleotides agree with TRBD2. There are 16 residues in the CDR3. V trimming: 6 bases; J trimming: 4 bases; junction bases outside the gene matches: 7. CDR1 and CDR2 from the germline V gene are LNHDA and SQIVND (reference sequence). Here the CDR3 reads CASSRTSGTPYNEQFF. The CDR3 DNA follows: TGTGCCAGTAGCCGGACTAGCGGGACACCTTACAATGAGCAGTTCTTC.

This chain uses TRBV10-2 with TRBJ1-5; no clear D gene. The V and J ends lost 5 bases and 0 bases respectively, with 8 bases between them. Germline lookup yields CDR1 WSHSY and CDR2 SAAADI. The CDR3 has 14 amino acids. The CDR3 DNA sequence: TGCGCCAGCAGTCCCGAGTTTAGCAATCAGCCCCAGCATTTT. Translating it yields CASSPEFSNQPQHF.

The chain recombines TRBV19 with TRBJ1-5, with 8 bases lining up with TRBD1. Trimming took 8 bases from V and 7 from J; bases not matched to a gene: 10. The CDR3 length is 14 residues. CDR1 is LNHDA, CDR2 SQIVND, per germline (reference sequence). The CDR3 sequence is CASSGTGGEQPQHF. The DNA of the CDR3 is TGTGCCAGTTCGGGGACAGGAGGGGAACAGCCCCAGCATTTT.

This sequence joins TRBV27 and TRBJ2-1; 8 bases are shared with TRBD1. This CDR3 is built from 15 residues. Germline-derived CDR1 and CDR2 are MNHEY and SMNVEV (reference sequence). V dropped 5 bases and J dropped 6; count of bases not matched to a gene: 9. The CDR3 region has the DNA TGTGCCAGCAGTATTCGGACAGGGAAGGGCAATGAGCAGTTCTTC. It encodes CASSIRTGKGNEQFF.

The CDR3 coding sequence is TGTGCCAGCAGTGCCTTTCGCTACGAGCAGTACTTC. Encoded protein: CASSAFRYEQYF. V and J are TRBV6-4 and TRBJ2-7; D is undetermined. Trimming took off 4 bases at V and 3 bases at J, with 7 bases between the two ends. The length of the CDR3 is 12 residues. Germline lookup yields CDR1 MRHNA and CDR2 SNTAGT.

This sequence joins TRBV10-3 and TRBJ2-7, with a tentative D call TRBD1 (5 bases). This CDR3 has 12 residues. Germline-derived CDR1 and CDR2 are ENHRY and SYGVKD. Trimming took 11 bases from V and 2 from J, leaving 13 bases between them. The CDR3, as DNA: TGTGCCGCCGCGGCCAGGGCCTACGAGCAGTACTTC. Translating gives CAAAARAYEQYF.

The chain recombines TRBV5-6 with TRBJ1-2, with TRBD1 identical over 7 bases. V shed 7 bases and J 8 bases; nucleotides not matched to a gene: 14. Germline lookup yields CDR1 SGHDT and CDR2 YYEEEE. CDR3 size: 14 residues. For the CDR3, the DNA is TGTGCCAGCCGGACCGGAGGGGGCAAAGACGGCTACACCTTC. The encoded protein is CASRTGGGKDGYTF.

V gene TRBV9 combines with J gene TRBJ1-6, with unresolved D. Germline V lookup: CDR1 SGDLS, CDR2 YYNGEE. CDR3 length: 14 amino acids. Trimming left V 3 bases short and J 7 bases short, with 11 bases between. The CDR3 DNA reads as TGTGCCAGCAGCGCCACTCCCGGGAATTCACCCCTCCACTTT. It translates to CASSATPGNSPLHF.

The chain joins TRBV6-1 to TRBJ1-1; D is unclear. Deletions cut 5 bases from V and 11 bases from J, with 24 bases between. The CDR3 is 15 residues long. The germline CDR1 and CDR2 sequences are MNHNS and SASEGT. The DNA for the CDR3 is TGTGCCAGCAGTTTTTCCCCTAGGTCTCCCACCGGGGCTTTCTTT. This translates into CASSFSPRSPTGAFF.

This clone was recorded once. The chain links TRBV6-5 to TRBJ1-5, with a weak D call TRBD1 (6 bases). V lost 8 bases and J lost 4, with 18 bases in between. In germline, CDR1 is MNHEY, CDR2 SVGAGI. This CDR3 has 15 amino acids. The CDR3 nucleotides read TGTGCCAGCGGCTCGACGGGAGGGGGGAATCAGCCCCAGCATTTT. It yields the protein CASGSTGGGNQPQHF.

J is TRBJ2-5 and V is TRBV6-6; 10 bases agree with TRBD2. Per the germline V gene, CDR1 is MNHNY and CDR2 is SVGAGI (reference sequence). V shed 2 bases and J 0 bases; nucleotides not matched to a gene: 0. CDR3 length: 15 residues. Here the CDR3 DNA reads TGTGCCAGCAGTTACGGACTAGCGGACCAAGAGACCCAGTACTTC. This gives the protein CASSYGLADQETQYF.

The chain combines TRBV28 with TRBJ2-7, with 9 bases fitting TRBD1. Germline values: CDR1 MDHEN, CDR2 SYDVKM. The V segment lost 6 bases and the J segment 2 bases; nucleotides outside the gene matches: 8. This CDR3 has 15 residues. This chain's CDR3 is CASRGTGTGPYEQYF. The CDR3 coding sequence is TGTGCCAGCAGGGGAACCGGGACAGGGCCCTACGAGCAGTACTTC.

V and J are TRBV19 and TRBJ1-2; TRBD1 agrees at 7 bases. V was pared by 6 bases and J by 7 bases, with 14 bases of the junction left unmatched. Looked up from germline, CDR1 is LNHDA and CDR2 is SQIVND (reference sequence). This CDR3 contains 15 residues. This CDR3 reads CASSFTDRVQGGYTF. The CDR3 region has the DNA TGTGCCAGTAGCTTCACTGACAGGGTTCAGGGTGGCTACACCTTC.

This sequence joins TRBV29-1 and TRBJ2-2; TRBD1 agrees at 10 bases. V lost 7 bases to trimming and J lost 5 bases; unmatched junction nucleotides: 7. Looked up from germline, CDR1 is SQVTM and CDR2 is ANQGSEA. There are 14 residues in the CDR3. CDR3 DNA: TGCAGCGCTGGACAGGGGGGCTGGACCGGGGAGCTGTTTTTT. This codes for CSAGQGGWTGELFF.

The chain couples TRBV9 to TRBJ1-3, with 7 bases lining up with TRBD1. The CDR3 is 16 residues long. Germline-derived CDR1 and CDR2 are SGDLS and YYNGEE. V lost 2 bases to trimming and J lost 3 bases; unmatched junction nucleotides: 8. The CDR3 DNA reads TGTGCCAGCAGCGTGGAGGGACAGCGCTTTGGAAACACCATATATTTT. It codes for CASSVEGQRFGNTIYF.

The V and J genes are TRBV15 and TRBJ2-6; D gene uncertain. Germline V CDR1 and CDR2: LNHNV, YYDKDF (reference sequence). The V and J ends lost 0 bases and 0 bases respectively, with 3 bases between them. CDR3 length: 15 amino acids. CDR3 in amino acids: CATSRESSGANVLTF. CDR3 coding DNA: TGTGCCACCAGCAGAGAGAGCTCTGGGGCCAACGTCCTGACTTTC.

The CDR3, as DNA: TGTGCCAGCAGTTTAGTGACGGCTACCTACAATGAGCAGTTCTTC. This translates into CASSLVTATYNEQFF. The V call is TRBV27, the J call TRBJ2-1; no clear D gene. The length of the CDR3 is 15 residues. Germline V gene sequence: CDR1 MNHEY, CDR2 SMNVEV (reference sequence). Trimming cost V 2 bases and J 2 bases, with 10 bases left between them.